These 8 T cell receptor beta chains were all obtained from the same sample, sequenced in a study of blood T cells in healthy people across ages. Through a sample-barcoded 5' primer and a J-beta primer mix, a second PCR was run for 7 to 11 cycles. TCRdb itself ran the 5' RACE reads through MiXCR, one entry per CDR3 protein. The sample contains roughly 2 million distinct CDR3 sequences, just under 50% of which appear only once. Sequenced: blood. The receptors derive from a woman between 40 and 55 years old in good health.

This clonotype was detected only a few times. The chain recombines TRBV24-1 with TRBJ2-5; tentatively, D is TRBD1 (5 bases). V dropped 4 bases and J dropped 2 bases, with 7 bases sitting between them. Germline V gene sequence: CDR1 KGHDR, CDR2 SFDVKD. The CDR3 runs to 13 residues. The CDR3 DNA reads TGTGCCACCAGTGAAGACAGACAAGAGACCCAGTACTTC. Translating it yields CATSEDRQETQYF.

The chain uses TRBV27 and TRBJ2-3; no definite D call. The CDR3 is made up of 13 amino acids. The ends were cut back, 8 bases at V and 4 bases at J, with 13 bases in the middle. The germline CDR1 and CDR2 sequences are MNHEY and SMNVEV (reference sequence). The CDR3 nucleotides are TGTGCCAGCCATACGGTGGCTTCAGATACGCAGTATTTT. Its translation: CASHTVASDTQYF.

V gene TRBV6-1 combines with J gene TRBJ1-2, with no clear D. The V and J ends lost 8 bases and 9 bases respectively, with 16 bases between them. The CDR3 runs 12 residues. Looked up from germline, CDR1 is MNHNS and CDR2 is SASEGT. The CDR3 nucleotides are TGTGCCAGCTCTCTTGGTACAGTTAGCTACACCTTC. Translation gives CASSLGTVSYTF.

CDR3 region: CASSLMVTSGIGTQYF. CDR3 nucleotides: TGTGCCAGCAGCTTAATGGTTACTAGCGGGATCGGGACCCAGTACTTC. V is TRBV13 and J is TRBJ2-5; 10 positions agree with TRBD2. J gave up 7 bases and V 2 bases, and 10 bases lay outside the gene matches. This CDR3 has 16 amino acids. CDR1 and CDR2 (germline): PRHDT, FYEKMQ (reference sequence).

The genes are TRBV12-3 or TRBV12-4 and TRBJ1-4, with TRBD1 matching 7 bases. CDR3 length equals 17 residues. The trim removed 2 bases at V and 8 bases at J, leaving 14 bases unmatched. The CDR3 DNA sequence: TGTGCCAGCAGTTTAATAAGCCGGACAGGACACGGCGAAAAACTGTTTTTT. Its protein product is CASSLISRTGHGEKLFF.

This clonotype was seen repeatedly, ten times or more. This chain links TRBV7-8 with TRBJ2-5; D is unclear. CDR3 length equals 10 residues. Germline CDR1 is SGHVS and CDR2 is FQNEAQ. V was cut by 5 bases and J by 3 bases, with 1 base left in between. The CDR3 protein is CASSKETQYF. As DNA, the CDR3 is TGTGCCAGCAGCAAAGAGACCCAGTACTTC.

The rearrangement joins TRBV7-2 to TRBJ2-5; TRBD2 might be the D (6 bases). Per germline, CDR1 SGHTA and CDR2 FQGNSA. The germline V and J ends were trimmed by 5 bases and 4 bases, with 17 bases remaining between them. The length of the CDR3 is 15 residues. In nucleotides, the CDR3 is TGTGCCAGCAGCCGCCCCTCTCTAGCGTTAGAGACCCAGTACTTC. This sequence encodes CASSRPSLALETQYF.

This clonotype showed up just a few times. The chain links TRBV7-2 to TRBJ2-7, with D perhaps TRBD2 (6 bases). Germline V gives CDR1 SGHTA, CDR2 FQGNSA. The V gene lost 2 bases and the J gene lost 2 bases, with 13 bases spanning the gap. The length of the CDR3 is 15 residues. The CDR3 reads CASSLWAPGAYEQYF. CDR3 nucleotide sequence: TGTGCCAGCAGCTTATGGGCTCCGGGGGCCTACGAGCAGTACTTC.